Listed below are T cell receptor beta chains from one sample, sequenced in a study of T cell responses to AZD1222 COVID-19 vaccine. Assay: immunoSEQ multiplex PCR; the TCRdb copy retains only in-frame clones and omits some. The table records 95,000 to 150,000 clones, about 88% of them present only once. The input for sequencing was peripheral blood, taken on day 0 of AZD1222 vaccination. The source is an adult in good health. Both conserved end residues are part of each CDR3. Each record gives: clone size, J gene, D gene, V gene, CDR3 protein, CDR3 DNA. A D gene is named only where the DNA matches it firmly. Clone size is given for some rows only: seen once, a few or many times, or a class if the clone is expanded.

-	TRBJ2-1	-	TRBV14	CASSQARSGGQFF	TGTGCCAGCAGCCAAGCGAGGTCCGGGGGGCAGTTCTTC
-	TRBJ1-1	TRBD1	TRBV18	CASSPDRHTEAFF	TGTGCCAGCTCACCGGACAGGCACACTGAAGCTTTCTTT
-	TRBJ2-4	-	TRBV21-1	CASTILSRMCRKWLAKNIQYF	TGTGCCAGCACTATTCTATCCAGGATGTGTAGGAAGTGGTTAGCCAAAAACATTCAGTACTTC
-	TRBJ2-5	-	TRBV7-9	CASSLDSGAETQYF	TGTGCCAGCAGCTTAGATTCAGGAGCTGAGACCCAGTACTTC
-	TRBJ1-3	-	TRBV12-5	CASGFTVTSGNTIYF	TGTGCTAGTGGTTTTACAGTTACCTCTGGAAACACCATATATTTT
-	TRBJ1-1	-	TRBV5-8	CASSLRSLFFELNTEAFF	TGTGCCAGCAGCTTGAGGTCACTTTTTTTCGAATTGAACACTGAAGCTTTCTTT
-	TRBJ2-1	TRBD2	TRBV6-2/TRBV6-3	CASSYSVLAGAPSYNEQFF	TGTGCCAGCAGTTACTCAGTACTAGCGGGAGCCCCTTCCTACAATGAGCAGTTCTTC
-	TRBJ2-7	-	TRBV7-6	CASSLGQRGEQYF	TGTGCCAGCAGCCTTGGACAGAGGGGGGAGCAGTACTTC
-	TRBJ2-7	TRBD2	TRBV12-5	CASGNREASDEQYF	TGTGCTAGTGGTAACCGGGAGGCGTCGGACGAGCAGTACTTC
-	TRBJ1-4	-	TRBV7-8	CASSLGRTNEKLFF	TGTGCCAGCAGCCTGGGACGGACTAATGAAAAACTGTTTTTT
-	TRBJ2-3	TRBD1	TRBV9	CASSVVGGQGTDTQYF	TGTGCCAGCAGCGTAGTAGGGGGACAGGGAACAGATACGCAGTATTTT
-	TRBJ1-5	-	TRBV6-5	CASRGPGSQPQHF	TGTGCCAGCAGAGGTCCGGGGAGTCAGCCCCAGCATTTT
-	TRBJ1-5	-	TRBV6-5	CASTGGSGQPQHF	TGTGCCAGCACCGGGGGTTCGGGTCAGCCCCAGCATTTT
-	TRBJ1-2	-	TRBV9	CASSGQQGNYGYTF	TGTGCCAGCAGCGGACAACAGGGTAACTATGGCTACACCTTC
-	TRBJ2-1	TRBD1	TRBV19	CASSVPGQGNEQFF	TGTGCCAGTAGCGTCCCGGGACAGGGAAATGAGCAGTTCTTC
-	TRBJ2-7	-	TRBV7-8	CASSRAPWLLEQYF	TGTGCCAGCAGCCGGGCCCCGTGGCTCCTGGAGCAGTACTTC
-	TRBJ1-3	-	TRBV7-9	CASSLETDSGNTIYF	TGTGCCAGCAGCTTAGAAACCGACTCTGGAAACACCATATATTTT
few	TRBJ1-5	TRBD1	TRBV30	CAWSQGGREPQHF	TGTGCCTGGAGCCAGGGGGGGAGGGAGCCCCAGCATTTT
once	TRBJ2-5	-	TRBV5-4	CASSLDLPGETQYF	TGTGCCAGCAGCTTGGATTTACCCGGGGAGACCCAGTACTTC
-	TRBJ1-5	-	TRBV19	CASSLRTNQPQHF	TGTGCCAGTAGTCTCCGAACAAATCAGCCCCAGCATTTT
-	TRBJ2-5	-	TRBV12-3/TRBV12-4	CASSFAGEETQYF	TGTGCCAGCAGTTTTGCAGGGGAAGAGACCCAGTACTTC
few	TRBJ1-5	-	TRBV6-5	CASSSTPGGNQPQHF	TGTGCCAGCAGTTCCACCCCGGGGGGCAATCAGCCCCAGCATTTT
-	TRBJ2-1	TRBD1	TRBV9	CASSEGVGTAYNEQFF	TGTGCCAGCAGCGAGGGAGTAGGGACAGCCTACAATGAGCAGTTCTTC
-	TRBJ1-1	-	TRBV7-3	CASSPNPGRINTEAFF	TGTGCCAGCAGCCCCAACCCGGGACGGATCAACACTGAAGCTTTCTTT
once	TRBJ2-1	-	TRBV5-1	CASSLGGNEQFF	TGCGCCAGCAGCTTGGGGGGTAATGAGCAGTTCTTC
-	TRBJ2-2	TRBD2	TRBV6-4	CASSDSRRGGAGELFF	TGTGCCAGCAGTGACTCGAGGCGGGGGGGCGCCGGGGAGCTGTTTTTT
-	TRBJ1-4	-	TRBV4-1	CASSQDPGAATNEKLFF	TGCGCCAGCAGCCAAGATCCAGGAGCTGCAACTAATGAAAAACTGTTTTTT
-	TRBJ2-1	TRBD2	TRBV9	CASSVVGTTPQSNQQFF	TGTGCCAGCAGCGTAGTCGGGACTACCCCCCAAAGCAATCAGCAGTTCTTC
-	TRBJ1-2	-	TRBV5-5	CASSAGQNYGYTF	TGTGCCAGCAGCGCGGGACAAAACTATGGCTACACCTTC
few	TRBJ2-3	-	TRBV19	CASSDDRPSTDTQYF	TGTGCCAGTAGCGACGACAGGCCGAGCACAGATACGCAGTATTTT
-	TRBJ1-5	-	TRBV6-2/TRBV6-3	CASSYYNPAEQPQHF	TGTGCCAGCAGTTATTACAATCCGGCAGAGCAGCCCCAGCATTTT
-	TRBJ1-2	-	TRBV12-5	CASGLVRPGHPYGYTF	TGTGCTAGTGGTTTGGTACGGCCAGGGCACCCCTATGGCTACACCTTC
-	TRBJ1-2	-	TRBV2	CASSVRPSNYGYTF	TGTGCCAGCAGCGTCCGGCCTTCTAACTATGGCTACACCTTC
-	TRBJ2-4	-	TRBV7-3	CASSSGGSIQYF	TGTGCCAGCAGCTCCGGCGGAAGCATTCAGTACTTC
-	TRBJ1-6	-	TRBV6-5	CASLLRRGSPLHF	TGTGCCAGTCTATTACGGCGGGGCTCACCCCTCCACTTT
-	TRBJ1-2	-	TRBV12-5	CASAPFGANYGYTF	TGTGCTAGTGCCCCCTTCGGAGCTAACTATGGCTACACCTTC
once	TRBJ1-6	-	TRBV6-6	CASRRVENSPLHF	TGTGCCAGCAGGAGGGTGGAGAATTCACCCCTCCACTTT
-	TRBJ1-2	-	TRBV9	CASSVATGQSYGYTF	TGTGCCAGCAGCGTAGCTACGGGGCAGAGCTATGGCTACACCTTC
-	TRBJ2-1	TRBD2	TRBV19	CASSQTSASSYNEQFF	TGTGCCAGTAGCCAAACTAGCGCGAGCTCCTACAATGAGCAGTTCTTC
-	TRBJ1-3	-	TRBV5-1	CASSLVGDSGNTIYF	TGCGCCAGCAGCTTGGTAGGGGACTCTGGAAACACCATATATTTT
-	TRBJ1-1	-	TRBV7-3	CASSLTPGTNTEAFF	TGTGCCAGCAGCTTAACACCCGGGACTAACACTGAAGCTTTCTTT
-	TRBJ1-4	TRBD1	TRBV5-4	CASSLRQGAQGNEKLFF	TGTGCCAGCAGCCTACGACAGGGGGCGCAGGGTAATGAAAAACTGTTTTTT
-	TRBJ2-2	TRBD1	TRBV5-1	CASNRQGDSTGELFF	TGCGCCAGCAACCGACAGGGGGATAGCACCGGGGAGCTGTTTTTT
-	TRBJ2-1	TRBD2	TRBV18	CASSRGLAGGHEQFF	TGTGCCAGCTCACGGGGACTAGCGGGAGGCCATGAGCAGTTCTTC
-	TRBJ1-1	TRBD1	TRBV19	CASSSRTGGKDTEAFF	TGTGCCAGTAGTTCTCGGACAGGGGGTAAGGACACTGAAGCTTTCTTT
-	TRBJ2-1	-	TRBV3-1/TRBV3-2	CASSQDGQYNEQFF	TGTGCCAGCAGCCAAGATGGGCAGTACAATGAGCAGTTCTTC
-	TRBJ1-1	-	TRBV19	CASSPHQLEAFF	TGTGCCAGCAGCCCGCATCAGCTTGAAGCTTTCTTT